The clone carrying this T cell receptor beta chain was counted only a few times. Its target is not known. The data belong to a study of T cells in Graves' hyperthyroidism and ophthalmopathy. Study-wide results and limits: Among thyroid clonotypes expanded above 0.001, most also appeared in blood.

This CDR3 comprises 13 residues. V was trimmed by 1 base and J by 3 bases, leaving 7 bases between them. Germline V gives CDR1 LGHNA, CDR2 YSLEER. RNA transcripts yielded amplified TCR beta CDR3 regions. HTBI primers were employed in a first-round RT-PCR of the TCR CDR3. TCRdb re-derived calls from the multiplex PCR reads in MiXCR, one entry per CDR3 protein. The data show 610,000 or so distinct CDR3 sequences, around 45% seen once. Graves' hyperthyroidism showing no ophthalmopathy progression within 18 months was considered stable. Patients aged 18 to 65 with hyperthyroidism were newly diagnosed, with duration under 2 months.

The sequencing input was peripheral blood or thyroid tissue (not recorded which). The V and J genes are TRBV4-3 and TRBJ2-7, with D uncertain. This sequence was found in a woman aged 18 to 35 with Graves' hyperthyroidism. CDR3 coding DNA: TGCGCCAGCAGCCAAGTACTTGGCTACGAGCAGTACTTC. This translates into CASSQVLGYEQYF.